One and the same sample provided the 28 T cell receptor beta chains below, sequenced in a study of post-analysis software for immune sequencing data. Unique molecular identifiers had been added to the TCR beta cDNA libraries. TCRdb itself ran the PCR reads through MiXCR, one entry per CDR3 protein. The sample carries some 800,000 distinct CDR3 sequences, about 43% recorded once. These TCRs are of unknown antigen specificity. Study-wide results and caveats: Among a few TRBV segments more frequent in patients than controls were TRBV5-6, TRBV5-1 and TRBV20-1.

The sequencing sample was made of blood. These receptors came from a girl under 18 with multiple sclerosis.

This chain uses TRBV13 with TRBJ2-7; TRBD2 matches at 9 bases. J was trimmed by 4 bases and V by 5 bases; bases with no gene match: 12. The CDR3 runs to 16 residues. The germline V gene has CDR1 PRHDT and CDR2 FYEKMQ (reference sequence). The CDR3 loop reads CASSLGAGGTNYEQYF. In DNA form, the CDR3 reads TGTGCCAGCAGCCTGGGGGCGGGAGGGACGAATTACGAGCAGTACTTC.

The rearrangement links TRBV7-2 to TRBJ1-2; D gene uncertain. There are 16 residues in the CDR3. Per the germline V gene, CDR1 is SGHTA and CDR2 is FQGNSA. V shed 2 bases and J shed 2 bases, with 15 bases lying between them. DNA of the CDR3: TGTGCCAGCAGCTTAACCCCCGACCACTCCAACTATGGCTACACCTTC. Protein sequence: CASSLTPDHSNYGYTF. The variable domain in full, with the rest retrieved from reference TRBV7-2 and TRBJ1-2, is GAGVSQSPSNKVTEKGKDVELRCDPISGHTALYWYRQSLGQGLEFLIYFQGNSAPDKSGLPSDRFSAERTGGSVSTLTIQRTQQEDSAVYLCASSLTPDHSNYGYTFGSGTRLTVV.

The chain combines TRBV11-2 with TRBJ2-1, with 12 bases fitting TRBD2. The V gene end was trimmed by 3 bases and the J gene end by 7 bases; junction bases not matched to a gene: 4. This CDR3 comprises 15 residues. Germline V CDR1 and CDR2: SGHAT, FQNNGV. The CDR3: CASSFRLAGVNEQFF. The CDR3 nucleotides are TGTGCCAGCAGCTTCAGACTAGCGGGAGTGAATGAGCAGTTCTTC.

Here the CDR3 reads CASSSGTGFYEQYF. The CDR3 DNA reads TGTGCCAGCAGTTCCGGGACAGGGTTCTACGAGCAGTACTTC. The rearrangement uses TRBV7-9 and TRBJ2-7; 9 bases match TRBD1. Trimming removed 6 bases from V and 3 bases from J; junction bases left unmatched: 6. Germline CDR1 SEHNR, CDR2 FQNEAQ (reference sequence). The CDR3 sequence is 14 residues long.

This chain uses TRBV29-1 with TRBJ2-2; D remains unclear. The V gene's germline CDR1 is SQVTM and CDR2 ANQGSEA. The CDR3 is 13 residues long. V lost 4 bases to trimming and J lost 0 bases, with 6 bases between them. CDR3 coding DNA: TGCAGCGTTGTTCCCCCGAACACCGGGGAGCTGTTTTTT. Translated, it gives CSVVPPNTGELFF.

This clonotype was picked up a small number of times. The chain combines TRBV28 with TRBJ1-2, with TRBD1 matching over 10 bases. The V and J ends lost 5 bases and 5 bases, in that order; junction bases with no gene match: 8. Germline assignment: CDR1 MDHEN and CDR2 SYDVKM. The CDR3 length is 15 residues. This CDR3 reads CASSPGQGGLYGYTF. The CDR3 DNA reads as TGTGCCAGCAGTCCAGGACAGGGGGGCCTATATGGCTACACCTTC.

The chain carries TRBV29-1 and TRBJ2-7; 11 bases fit TRBD1. With 0 bases clipped from V and 2 bases from J, the junction kept 6 bases outside the gene matches. This CDR3 is 16 amino acids long. Looked up from germline, CDR1 is SQVTM and CDR2 is ANQGSEA. The CDR3 reads CSVEDPGQGVPYEQYF. The CDR3, as DNA: TGCAGCGTTGAAGACCCGGGACAGGGGGTCCCCTACGAGCAGTACTTC.

This clonotype was counted only a few times. The chain has TRBV29-1 and TRBJ1-1, with D perhaps matching TRBD1 (6 bases). The germline V and J ends were trimmed by 4 bases and 3 bases, with 12 bases remaining between them. The CDR3 runs to 13 residues. Germline lookup yields CDR1 SQVTM and CDR2 ANQGSEA. CDR3 loop: CSVGGAEDTEAFF. The CDR3, as DNA: TGCAGCGTTGGGGGGGCGGAGGACACTGAAGCTTTCTTT. Full variable domain (missing parts from reference TRBV29-1 and TRBJ1-1): SAVISQKPSRDICQRGTSLTIQCQVDSQVTMMFWYRQQPGQSLTLIATANQGSEATYESGFVIDKFPISRPNLTFSTLTVSNMSPEDSSIYLCSVGGAEDTEAFFGQGTRLTVV.

V is TRBV7-8 and J is TRBJ2-7; 9 nucleotides align to TRBD1. CDR3 length: 14 amino acids. From germline, CDR1 is SGHVS and CDR2 FQNEAQ. V lost 5 bases to trimming and J lost 4 bases; unmatched junction nucleotides: 6. CDR3 sequence (DNA): TGTGCCAGCAGCCAGACAGGGGGAGCATACGAGCAGTACGTC. Protein sequence: CASSQTGGAYEQYV.

This clonotype has a count of ten or more. The genes are TRBV20-1 and TRBJ2-1, with unresolved D. Germline loops: CDR1 DFQATT, CDR2 SNEGSKA (reference sequence). Between the trimmed V and J ends, which lost 5 bases and 5 bases, there was a span of 13 bases. CDR3 size: 13 residues. CDR3 sequence reads: CSAQRPIDNEQFF. CDR3 in DNA: TGCAGTGCTCAGAGACCGATTGACAATGAGCAGTTCTTC.

There are a few counts of this clonotype. This rearrangement joins TRBV7-2 to TRBJ2-3; D not certain. The CDR3 is made up of 15 amino acids. The V end lost 1 base, the J end lost 0 bases, and 8 bases lay between the germline ends. Looked up from germline, CDR1 is SGHTA and CDR2 is FQGNSA. CDR3 sequence: CASSLVLTSTDTQYF. DNA for the CDR3: TGTGCCAGCAGCTTAGTTCTTACTAGCACAGATACGCAGTATTTT. Combining the CDR3 with reference TRBV7-2 and TRBJ2-3 gives the whole variable domain GAGVSQSPSNKVTEKGKDVELRCDPISGHTALYWYRQSLGQGLEFLIYFQGNSAPDKSGLPSDRFSAERTGGSVSTLTIQRTQQEDSAVYLCASSLVLTSTDTQYFGPGTRLTVL.

The table lists this clonotype with many counts. The DNA of the CDR3 is TGTGCCAGCAGTTACTCAGCTCAACCGGGACTAGCGGGATCTTTGGAGCAGTACTTC. This gives the protein CASSYSAQPGLAGSLEQYF. The chain joins TRBV6-2 or TRBV6-3 to TRBJ2-7, with TRBD2 identical over 13 bases. This CDR3 has 19 residues. The V and J ends lost 0 bases and 7 bases, in that order; junction bases with no gene match: 15. CDR1 and CDR2 from the germline V gene are MNHEY and SVGEGT.

The chain joins TRBV18 to TRBJ2-1; D possibly corresponds to TRBD2 (5 bases). The germline V gene has CDR1 KGHSH and CDR2 LQKENI. V lost 3 bases to trimming and J lost 0 bases, with 12 bases between them. The CDR3 spans 16 residues. In DNA, the CDR3 is TGTGCCAGCTCACCCAAGCGGACGAGCTCCTACAATGAGCAGTTCTTC. Its protein product is CASSPKRTSSYNEQFF.

The chain uses TRBV20-1 and TRBJ2-7, with TRBD2 identical over 9 bases. Trimming at V came to 6 bases and at J to 3 bases, leaving 9 bases not matched to a gene. The length of the CDR3 is 14 residues. Germline V gene data show CDR1 as DFQATT and CDR2 as SNEGSKA (reference sequence). The CDR3 is CSAMGTSLGYEQYF. CDR3 nucleotide sequence: TGCAGTGCAATGGGGACTAGCCTTGGCTACGAGCAGTACTTC.

The chain combines TRBV7-2 with TRBJ2-5, with D tentatively TRBD1 (6 bases). The CDR3 contains 12 residues. The V and J ends lost 7 bases and 2 bases respectively, with 8 bases between them. Germline-derived CDR1 and CDR2 are SGHTA and FQGNSA. The CDR3 sequence: CASNRDQETQYF. The CDR3 nucleotides read TGTGCCAGCAACAGGGATCAAGAGACCCAGTACTTC.

This clonotype was counted many times. J is TRBJ2-1 and V is TRBV7-2; 9 nucleotides agree with TRBD1. Per the germline V gene, CDR1 is SGHTA and CDR2 is FQGNSA. The V and J ends lost 5 bases and 6 bases, in that order; junction bases with no gene match: 14. The CDR3 contains 17 residues. The CDR3 reads CASSPGTGLGRFNEQFF. CDR3 DNA: TGTGCCAGCAGCCCAGGGACAGGGCTGGGCAGGTTCAATGAGCAGTTCTTC. Combining the CDR3 with reference TRBV7-2 and TRBJ2-1 gives the whole variable domain GAGVSQSPSNKVTEKGKDVELRCDPISGHTALYWYRQSLGQGLEFLIYFQGNSAPDKSGLPSDRFSAERTGGSVSTLTIQRTQQEDSAVYLCASSPGTGLGRFNEQFFGPGTRLTVL.

In this sample, this clonotype turned up a few times. The rearrangement links TRBV5-6 to TRBJ2-7; possibly TRBD1 for D (6 bases). The DNA end lines up better with TRBJ2-5; the J call may be wrong. The CDR3 has 14 residues. CDR1 and CDR2 (germline): SGHDT, YYEEEE. The CDR3 loop reads CASEQQGRRETQYF. CDR3 nucleotides: TGTGCCAGCGAACAACAGGGTCGGAGAGAGACCCAGTACTTC.

The chain employs TRBV9 and TRBJ1-2, with a tentative D call TRBD1 (5 bases). The CDR3 is made up of 13 amino acids. Germline V CDR1 and CDR2: SGDLS, YYNGEE. V was trimmed by 4 bases and J by 7 bases, leaving 14 bases between them. The CDR3 here is CASSPTLRGGYTF. As DNA, the CDR3 is TGTGCCAGCAGCCCTACATTGAGGGGTGGCTACACCTTC.

This clonotype has just a few counts. This chain links TRBV28 with TRBJ2-7; D tentatively reads TRBD1 or TRBD2 (5 bases each). V was pared by 2 bases and J by 3 bases, with 14 bases between. This CDR3 comprises 15 residues. CDR1 is MDHEN, CDR2 SYDVKM, per germline. CDR3 bases: TGTGCCAGCAGTTTAGGGACCTCGAAGGACTACGAGCAGTACTTC. Translating it yields CASSLGTSKDYEQYF.

V usage is TRBV6-1 and J usage is TRBJ1-2; no clear D. Germline V gene data show CDR1 as MNHNS and CDR2 as SASEGT. The CDR3 spans 13 residues. Trimming cost V 4 bases and J 2 bases, with 8 bases left between them. CDR3 sequence reads: CASSVAENYGYTF. In nucleotides, the CDR3 is TGTGCCAGCAGTGTAGCAGAAAACTATGGCTACACCTTC.

The rearrangement joins TRBV4-3 to TRBJ1-3; no definite D call. Germline CDR1 is LGHNA and CDR2 is YSLEER. V lost 0 bases and J 0 bases, leaving 6 bases between the germline ends. The CDR3 is 15 residues long. CDR3 DNA sequence: TGCGCCAGCAGCCAAGAATCCGGCTCTGGAAACACCATATATTTT. As protein: CASSQESGSGNTIYF.

This clonotype was counted between two and nine times. V and J are TRBV15 and TRBJ2-4; D unclear. Germline V gene data show CDR1 as LNHNV and CDR2 as YYDKDF (reference sequence). The CDR3 runs to 17 residues. V dropped 1 base and J dropped 1 base, with 14 bases sitting between them. CDR3 coding DNA: TGTGCCACCAGCAGAGGGGTAGGGCCCATGGCCAAAAACATTCAGTACTTC. Translating it yields CATSRGVGPMAKNIQYF.

This clonotype is a singleton in its sample. The V and J genes are TRBV20-1 and TRBJ2-7, with 11 bases aligning to TRBD2. This CDR3 has 14 residues. V shed 5 bases and J 1 base; nucleotides not matched to a gene: 4. Germline CDR1 and CDR2: DFQATT and SNEGSKA (reference sequence). The CDR3 DNA is TGCAGTGCTTTACTAGCGGGAGTGTCCTACGAGCAGTACTTC. Translating it yields CSALLAGVSYEQYF.

The rearrangement uses TRBV27 and TRBJ1-2, with 7 bases lining up with TRBD1. With 6 bases clipped from V and 8 bases from J, the junction kept 9 bases outside the gene matches. This CDR3 has 13 amino acids. Germline assignment: CDR1 MNHEY and CDR2 SMNVEV (reference sequence). CDR3 in amino acids: CASSIRRGDGYTF. The CDR3, as DNA: TGTGCCAGCAGCATCCGCAGGGGGGACGGCTACACCTTC.

The chain employs TRBV3-1 and TRBJ2-3, with TRBD1 as a possible D gene (5 bases). Germline V gene lookup returns CDR1 LGHDT and CDR2 YNNKEL (reference sequence). V shed 6 bases and J shed 6 bases, with 13 bases lying between them. The CDR3 contains 13 residues. The CDR3 reads CASRPGPGDTQYF. Here the CDR3 DNA reads TGTGCCAGCAGACCGGGCCCAGGGGATACGCAGTATTTT.

The J gene is TRBJ2-2, the V gene TRBV25-1, with D tentatively TRBD1 (5 bases). The V end lost 0 bases, the J end lost 2 bases, and 16 bases lay between the germline ends. Germline lookup yields CDR1 MGHDK and CDR2 SYGVNS. The CDR3 spans 18 residues. This CDR3 reads CASSEYFPGHTNTGELFF. CDR3 bases: TGTGCCAGCAGTGAATATTTCCCCGGACATACTAACACCGGGGAGCTGTTTTTT.

This rearrangement joins TRBV27 to TRBJ2-7; TRBD1 aligns across 10 bases. The junction had 8 bases not matched to a gene; V was cut back by 6 bases and J by 3 bases. CDR3 length: 15 amino acids. Germline CDR1 MNHEY, CDR2 SMNVEV (reference sequence). The CDR3, as DNA: TGTGCCAGCAGCCAATGGGGGACAGGGGACTACGAGCAGTACTTC. Residues: CASSQWGTGDYEQYF.

V gene TRBV29-1 combines with J gene TRBJ2-6, with D possibly being TRBD1 (5 bases). The germline V gene encodes CDR1 SQVTM and CDR2 ANQGSEA. V gave up 6 bases and J gave up 4 bases, with 19 bases separating them. CDR3 length: 16 residues. The chain's CDR3 is CSVLRPRGSGANVLTF. CDR3 nucleotides: TGCAGCGTCCTACGACCTAGGGGATCCGGGGCCAACGTCCTGACTTTC.